The 11 T cell receptor beta chains in this list originate from one sample, sequenced in a study of T cell changes during pregnancy in multiple sclerosis. Profiled with immunoSEQ multiplex PCR; TCRdb holds only in-frame clones, not every one. The table includes some 44,000 clones, 90% detected once. The material sequenced was CD4+ T cells from peripheral blood mononuclear cells, taken before pregnancy. The receptors derive from a female donor with multiple sclerosis, enrolled in a pregnancy study.

V usage is TRBV7-9 and J usage is TRBJ2-5; 8 bases match TRBD2. The germline CDR1 and CDR2 sequences are SEHNR and FQNEAQ (reference sequence). The CDR3 contains 19 residues. V trimming: 4 bases; J trimming: 0 bases; junction bases outside the gene matches: 16. The DNA for the CDR3 is TGTGCCAGCAGCTCCCCCTGGGGTCGGGGGGGCAGGGACCAAGAGACCCAGTACTTC. Translating it yields CASSSPWGRGGRDQETQYF.

This chain joins TRBV7-2 and TRBJ2-3; 8 bases are shared with TRBD1. CDR3 length: 14 residues. After removal of 5 bases from V and 4 bases from J, the junction contained 5 bases not matched to a gene. Germline values: CDR1 SGHTA, CDR2 FQGNSA. The CDR3 sequence: CASSRDRGADTQYF. CDR3 coding DNA: TGTGCCAGCAGCCGTGACAGGGGAGCAGATACGCAGTATTTT. Drawing the rest from reference TRBV7-2 and TRBJ2-3, the complete variable domain is GAGVSQSPSNKVTEKGKDVELRCDPISGHTALYWYRQSLGQGLEFLIYFQGNSAPDKSGLPSDRFSAERTGGSVSTLTIQRTQQEDSAVYLCASSRDRGADTQYFGPGTRLTVL.

This chain links TRBV6-5 with TRBJ2-1; 8 bases agree with TRBD2. The CDR3 runs to 13 residues. V shed 7 bases, J shed 7 bases, and the junction held 6 bases outside the gene matches. Per germline, CDR1 MNHEY and CDR2 SVGAGI. The chain's CDR3 is CASKERERNEQFF. The CDR3 DNA is TGTGCCAGCAAGGAGCGGGAGAGGAATGAGCAGTTCTTC.

V and J are TRBV7-2 and TRBJ2-7, with D possibly matching TRBD1 (5 bases). V was trimmed by 1 base and J by 4 bases, leaving 8 bases between them. The CDR3 is 13 residues long. Germline values: CDR1 SGHTA, CDR2 FQGNSA. The CDR3 here is CASSLGRQYEQYF. Written as DNA, the CDR3 is TGTGCCAGCAGCTTAGGGCGACAGTACGAGCAGTACTTC.

The chain uses TRBV27 and TRBJ2-1; TRBD2 might be the D (5 bases). Per the germline V gene, CDR1 is MNHEY and CDR2 is SMNVEV (reference sequence). The CDR3 has 14 residues. V lost 6 bases and J 7 bases, leaving 16 bases between the germline ends. CDR3 nucleotide sequence: TGTGCCAGCAGCATCTCGTACGGGGAAAATGAGCAGTTCTTC. Its translation is CASSISYGENEQFF.

The rearrangement uses TRBV5-1 and TRBJ2-3, with TRBD2 matching over 10 bases. V trimming: 0 bases; J trimming: 1 base; junction bases outside the gene matches: 5. From germline, CDR1 is SGHRS and CDR2 YFSETQ. The CDR3 sequence is 17 residues long. The CDR3 bases are TGCGCCAGCAGCTTGGGAGCGGGGGGGCGAGGCACAGATACGCAGTATTTT. It specifies CASSLGAGGRGTDTQYF.

V is TRBV28 and J is TRBJ2-7, with D perhaps TRBD1 (7 bases). This CDR3 contains 16 residues. Looked up from germline, CDR1 is MDHEN and CDR2 is SYDVKM. Trimming stripped 6 bases from V and 7 bases from J, with 25 bases between. The CDR3 sequence: CASREPRGLSGGEQYF. DNA of the CDR3: TGTGCCAGCAGGGAACCAAGGGGGCTCTCCGGGGGAGAGCAGTACTTC.

The chain couples TRBV27 to TRBJ1-5; 8 bases map to TRBD1. This CDR3 is 20 amino acids long. The V segment lost 5 bases and the J segment 0 bases; nucleotides outside the gene matches: 18. CDR1 is MNHEY, CDR2 SMNVEV, per germline (reference sequence). The CDR3 region is CASSQWIPDRVLFSNQPQHF. The CDR3 coding sequence is TGTGCCAGCAGTCAATGGATCCCGGACAGGGTTCTTTTTAGCAATCAGCCCCAGCATTTT.

This chain joins TRBV11-2 and TRBJ2-1; 7 bases map to TRBD1. Looked up from germline, CDR1 is SGHAT and CDR2 is FQNNGV. The CDR3 runs 16 residues. V was pared by 5 bases and J by 6 bases, with 13 bases of the junction left unmatched. The CDR3 DNA follows: TGTGCCAGCAGCCCGAACATTCGACAGGGCCGCAATGAGCAGTTCTTC. This sequence encodes CASSPNIRQGRNEQFF.

The genes are TRBV27 and TRBJ1-5, with D hard to call. Germline V gene data show CDR1 as MNHEY and CDR2 as SMNVEV (reference sequence). Between the trimmed V and J ends, which lost 5 bases and 0 bases, there was a span of 17 bases. The CDR3 extends over 17 amino acids. CDR3 region: CASSPPRFRISNQPQHF. CDR3 bases: TGTGCCAGCAGTCCTCCTAGGTTTCGCATTAGCAATCAGCCCCAGCATTTT.

The chain joins TRBV6-6 to TRBJ2-2, with TRBD1 matching over 8 bases. Germline CDR1 reads MNHNY; CDR2 reads SVGAGI (reference sequence). The trim removed 2 bases at V and 7 bases at J, leaving 9 bases unmatched. The CDR3 loop spans 16 amino acids. The CDR3 here is CASSYPTQGAGGELFF. The CDR3 nucleotides are TGTGCCAGCAGTTACCCGACTCAGGGGGCAGGCGGGGAGCTGTTTTTT.